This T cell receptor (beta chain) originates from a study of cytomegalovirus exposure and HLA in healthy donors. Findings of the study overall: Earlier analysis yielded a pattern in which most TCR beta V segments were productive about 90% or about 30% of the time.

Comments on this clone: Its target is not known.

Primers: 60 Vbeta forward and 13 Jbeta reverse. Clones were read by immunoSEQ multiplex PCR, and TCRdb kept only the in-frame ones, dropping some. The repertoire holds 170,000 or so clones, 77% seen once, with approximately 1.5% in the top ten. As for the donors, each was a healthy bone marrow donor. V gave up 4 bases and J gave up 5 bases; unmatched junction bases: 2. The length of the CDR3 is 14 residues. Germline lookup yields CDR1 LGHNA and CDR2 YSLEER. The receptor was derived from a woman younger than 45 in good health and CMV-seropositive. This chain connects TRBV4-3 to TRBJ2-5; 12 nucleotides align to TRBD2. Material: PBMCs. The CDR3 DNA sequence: TGCGCCAGCAGCCCTAGCGGGAGGGCCGAGACCCAGTACTTC. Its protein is CASSPSGRAETQYF.